This T cell receptor beta chain came from a study of blood T cell repertoires in COVID-19. At the level of the study: Specimens from acute and convalescent COVID-19 originated in the United States, Italy and Spain. Nucleic acid was either cDNA or gDNA, and it came from T cells, B-cell-depleted T cells, or PBMCs.

In the source study's methods: Amplification with reference gene primers provided the estimates of nucleated cell counts. The table came from immunoSEQ multiplex PCR; TCRdb's copy has only in-frame clones and leaves some out. The V and J calls and clone size are taken from that table; D and trimming were inferred from the DNA. The sample carries around 55,000 clones, 90% recorded once. The V end lost 4 bases, the J end lost 6 bases, and 14 bases lay between the germline ends. CDR1 and CDR2 (germline): SGHNT, YYREEE (reference sequence). CDR3 size: 15 residues. This clone was counted between two and nine times.

The sequencing input was peripheral blood. This sequence was found in a human donor with active COVID-19. The donor label of this sample is uncertain. The chain carries TRBV5-4 and TRBJ1-6, with unresolved D. CDR3 in DNA: TGTGCCAGCAGCGCCAGGTCTGGAGGTAATTCACCCCTCCACTTT. Protein sequence: CASSARSGGNSPLHF.